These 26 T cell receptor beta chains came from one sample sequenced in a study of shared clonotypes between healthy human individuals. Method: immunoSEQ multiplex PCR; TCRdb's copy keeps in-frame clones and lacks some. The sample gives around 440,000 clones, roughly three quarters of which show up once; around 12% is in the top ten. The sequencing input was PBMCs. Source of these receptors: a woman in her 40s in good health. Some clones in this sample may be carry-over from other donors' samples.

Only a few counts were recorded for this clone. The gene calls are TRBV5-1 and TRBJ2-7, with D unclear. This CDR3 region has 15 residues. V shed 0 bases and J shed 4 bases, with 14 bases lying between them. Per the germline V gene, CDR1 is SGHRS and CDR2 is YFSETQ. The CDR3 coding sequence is TGCGCCAGCAGCTTGGGATCAGGAGCTGCGTACGAGCAGTACTTC. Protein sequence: CASSLGSGAAYEQYF.

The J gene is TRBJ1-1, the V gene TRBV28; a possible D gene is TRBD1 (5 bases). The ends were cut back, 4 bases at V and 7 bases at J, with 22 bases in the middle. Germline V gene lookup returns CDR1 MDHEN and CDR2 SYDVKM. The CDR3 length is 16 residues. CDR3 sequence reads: CASSSPPGRRLSEAFF. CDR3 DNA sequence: TGTGCCAGCAGTTCCCCCCCAGGGCGGAGATTGAGTGAAGCTTTCTTT.

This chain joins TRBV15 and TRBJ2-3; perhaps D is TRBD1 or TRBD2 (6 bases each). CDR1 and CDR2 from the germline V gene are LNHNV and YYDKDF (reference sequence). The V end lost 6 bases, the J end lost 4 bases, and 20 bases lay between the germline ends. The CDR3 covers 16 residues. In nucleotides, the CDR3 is TGTGCCACCAGTAGTGAGGGGGGCACTGGGCCAGATACGCAGTATTTT. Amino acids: CATSSEGGTGPDTQYF.

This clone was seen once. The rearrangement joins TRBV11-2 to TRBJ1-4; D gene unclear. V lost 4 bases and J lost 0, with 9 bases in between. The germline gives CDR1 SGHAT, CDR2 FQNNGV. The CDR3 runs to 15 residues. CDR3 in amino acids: CASSSDGTTNEKLFF. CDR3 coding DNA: TGTGCCAGCAGCTCAGACGGTACAACTAATGAAAAACTGTTTTTT. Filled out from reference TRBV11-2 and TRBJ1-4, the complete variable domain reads EAGVAQSPRYKIIEKRQSVAFWCNPISGHATLYWYQQILGQGPKLLIQFQNNGVVDDSQLPKDRFSAERLKGVDSTLKIQPAKLEDSAVYLCASSSDGTTNEKLFFGSGTQLSVL.

The CDR3 bases are TGTGCCAGCAGCTTTTCGGGCCGCGGGAGTTCCTCCTACGAGCAGTACTTC. It encodes CASSFSGRGSSSYEQYF. The chain couples TRBV11-3 to TRBJ2-7; TRBD2 matches at 7 bases. CDR3 length: 17 residues. V shed 3 bases and J 0 bases; nucleotides not matched to a gene: 11. CDR1 is SGHNT, CDR2 YENEEA, per germline.

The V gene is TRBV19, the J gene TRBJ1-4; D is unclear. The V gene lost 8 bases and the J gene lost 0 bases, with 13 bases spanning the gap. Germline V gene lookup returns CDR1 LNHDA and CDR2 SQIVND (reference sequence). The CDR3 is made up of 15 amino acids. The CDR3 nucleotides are TGTGCCAGTTCCCAACAGACCTCAACTAATGAAAAACTGTTTTTT. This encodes CASSQQTSTNEKLFF.

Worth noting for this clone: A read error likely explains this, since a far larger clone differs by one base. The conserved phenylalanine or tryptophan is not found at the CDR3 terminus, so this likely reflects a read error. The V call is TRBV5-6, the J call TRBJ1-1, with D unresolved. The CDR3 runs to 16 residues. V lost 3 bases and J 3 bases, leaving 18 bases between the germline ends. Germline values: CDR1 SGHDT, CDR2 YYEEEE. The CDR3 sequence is CASSSPGDLKDTEAFL. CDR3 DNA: TGTGCCAGCAGCTCCCCGGGCGACCTAAAAGACACTGAAGCTTTCCTT.

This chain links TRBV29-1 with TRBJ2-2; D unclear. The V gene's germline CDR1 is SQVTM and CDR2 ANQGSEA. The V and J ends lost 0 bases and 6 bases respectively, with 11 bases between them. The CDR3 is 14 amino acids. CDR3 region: CSVEDRTPAGELFF. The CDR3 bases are TGCAGCGTTGAAGATCGGACCCCTGCCGGGGAGCTGTTTTTT.

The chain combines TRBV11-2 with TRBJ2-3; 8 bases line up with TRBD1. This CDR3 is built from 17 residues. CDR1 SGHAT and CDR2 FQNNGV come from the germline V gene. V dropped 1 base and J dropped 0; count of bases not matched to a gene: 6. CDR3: CASSLAGGLDSTDTQYF. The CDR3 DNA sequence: TGTGCCAGCAGCTTAGCAGGGGGCCTAGATAGCACAGATACGCAGTATTTT.

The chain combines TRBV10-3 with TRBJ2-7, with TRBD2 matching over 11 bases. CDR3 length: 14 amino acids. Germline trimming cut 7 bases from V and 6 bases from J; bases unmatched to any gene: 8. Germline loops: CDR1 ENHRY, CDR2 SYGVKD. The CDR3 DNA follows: TGTGCCATCACCCCACTAGCGGGAGAGGGCGAGCAGTACTTC. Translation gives CAITPLAGEGEQYF.

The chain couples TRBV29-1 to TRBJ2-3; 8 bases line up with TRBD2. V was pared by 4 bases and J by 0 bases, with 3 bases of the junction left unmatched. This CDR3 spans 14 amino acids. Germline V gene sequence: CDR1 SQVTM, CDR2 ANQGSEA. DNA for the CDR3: TGCAGCGTTGGTGTAGCGGGGAGCACAGATACGCAGTATTTT. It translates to CSVGVAGSTDTQYF.

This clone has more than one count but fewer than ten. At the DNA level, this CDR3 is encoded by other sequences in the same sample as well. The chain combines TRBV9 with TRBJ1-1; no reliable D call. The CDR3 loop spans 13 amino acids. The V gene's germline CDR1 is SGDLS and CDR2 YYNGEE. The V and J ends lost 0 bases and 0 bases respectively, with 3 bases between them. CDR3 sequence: CASSVGMNTEAFF. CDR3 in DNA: TGTGCCAGCAGCGTAGGAATGAACACTGAAGCTTTCTTT.

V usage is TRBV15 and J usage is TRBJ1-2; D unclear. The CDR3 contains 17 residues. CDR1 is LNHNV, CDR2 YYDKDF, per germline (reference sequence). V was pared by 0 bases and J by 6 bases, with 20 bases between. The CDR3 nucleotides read TGTGCCACCAGCAGAGATAGTCGTAGGGAAGTCCGACATGGCTACACCTTC. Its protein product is CATSRDSRREVRHGYTF.

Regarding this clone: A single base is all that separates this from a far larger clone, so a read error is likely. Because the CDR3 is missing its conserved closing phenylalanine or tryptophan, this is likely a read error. In DNA, the CDR3 is TGTGCCAGCAGCCAGGGCAGGCAAACCTACGAGCAGTACTCC. Its protein product is CASSQGRQTYEQYS. The chain employs TRBV6-1 and TRBJ2-7; the D gene is possibly TRBD1 (5 bases). From germline, CDR1 is MNHNS and CDR2 SASEGT. The CDR3 loop spans 14 amino acids. Trimming removed 6 bases from V and 2 bases from J, with 14 bases in between.

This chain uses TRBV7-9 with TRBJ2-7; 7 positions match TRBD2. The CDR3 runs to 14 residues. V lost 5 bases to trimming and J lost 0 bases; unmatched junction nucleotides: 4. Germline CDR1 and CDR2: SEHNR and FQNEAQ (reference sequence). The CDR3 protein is CASSPWEGSYEQYF. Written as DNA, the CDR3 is TGTGCCAGCAGCCCTTGGGAGGGCTCCTACGAGCAGTACTTC.

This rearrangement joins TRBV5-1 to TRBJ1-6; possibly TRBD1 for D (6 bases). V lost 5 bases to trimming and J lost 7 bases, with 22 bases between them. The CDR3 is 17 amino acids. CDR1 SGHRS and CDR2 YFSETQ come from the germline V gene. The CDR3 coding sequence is TGCGCCAGCAGTGTCGGCGCCGTCGGACAGAGAAATTCACCCCTCCACTTT. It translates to CASSVGAVGQRNSPLHF.

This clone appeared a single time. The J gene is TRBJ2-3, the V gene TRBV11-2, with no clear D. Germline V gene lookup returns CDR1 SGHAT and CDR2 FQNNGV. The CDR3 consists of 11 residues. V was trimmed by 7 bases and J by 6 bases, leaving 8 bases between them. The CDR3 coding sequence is TGTGCCAGCACCCGTGCGGATACGCAGTATTTT. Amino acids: CASTRADTQYF.

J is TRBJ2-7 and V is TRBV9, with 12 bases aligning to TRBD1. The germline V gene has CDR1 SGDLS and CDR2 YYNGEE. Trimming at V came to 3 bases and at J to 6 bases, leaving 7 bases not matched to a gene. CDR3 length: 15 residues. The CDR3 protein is CASSAVGTGGSEQYF. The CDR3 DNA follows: TGTGCCAGCAGCGCCGTCGGGACAGGGGGCAGCGAGCAGTACTTC.

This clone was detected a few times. CDR3: CASSLGWTVLSTDTQYF. Written as DNA, the CDR3 is TGTGCCAGCAGCTTAGGGTGGACAGTTTTAAGCACAGATACGCAGTATTTT. The chain uses TRBV7-6 and TRBJ2-3; TRBD1 might be the D (6 bases). Germline loops: CDR1 SGHVS, CDR2 FNYEAQ. V shed 1 base and J shed 0 bases, with 14 bases lying between them. This CDR3 has 17 amino acids.

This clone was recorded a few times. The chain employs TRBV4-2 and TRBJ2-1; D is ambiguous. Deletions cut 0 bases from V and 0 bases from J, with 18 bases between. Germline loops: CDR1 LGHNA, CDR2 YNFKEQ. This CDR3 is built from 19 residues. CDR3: CASSQDPRALSSSYNEQFF. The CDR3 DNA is TGTGCCAGCAGCCAAGATCCCCGGGCGCTATCGAGCTCCTACAATGAGCAGTTCTTC.

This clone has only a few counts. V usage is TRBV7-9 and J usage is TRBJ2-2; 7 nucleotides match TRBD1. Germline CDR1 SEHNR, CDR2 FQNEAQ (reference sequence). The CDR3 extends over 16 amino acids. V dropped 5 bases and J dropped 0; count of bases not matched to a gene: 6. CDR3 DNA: TGTGCCAGCAGCCCTTCCGGGACAGCGAACACCGGGGAGCTGTTTTTT. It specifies CASSPSGTANTGELFF.

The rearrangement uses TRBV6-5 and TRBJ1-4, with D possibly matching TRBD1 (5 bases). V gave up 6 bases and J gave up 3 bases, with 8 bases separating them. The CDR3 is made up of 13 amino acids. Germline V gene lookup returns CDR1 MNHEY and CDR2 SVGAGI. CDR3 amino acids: CASREQANEKLFF. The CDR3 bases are TGTGCCAGCAGAGAACAGGCTAATGAAAAACTGTTTTTT.

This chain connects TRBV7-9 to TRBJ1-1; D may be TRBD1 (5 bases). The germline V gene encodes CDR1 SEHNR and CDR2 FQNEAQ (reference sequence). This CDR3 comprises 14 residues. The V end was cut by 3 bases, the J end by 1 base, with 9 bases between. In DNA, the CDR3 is TGTGCCAGCAGCTTTGGTGGGGCGAACACTGAAGCTTTCTTT. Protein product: CASSFGGANTEAFF.

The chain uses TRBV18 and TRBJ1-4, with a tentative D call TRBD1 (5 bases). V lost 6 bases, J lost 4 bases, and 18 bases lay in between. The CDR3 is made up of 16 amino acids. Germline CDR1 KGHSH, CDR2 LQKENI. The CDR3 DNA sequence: TGTGCCAGCTCTCCTATACCCGCGGGGGTTAATGAAAAACTGTTTTTT. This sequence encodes CASSPIPAGVNEKLFF.

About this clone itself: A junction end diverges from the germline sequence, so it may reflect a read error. Written as DNA, the CDR3 is TGTGCCAGCAGATTGGGGCCTAGCGGGAACGAGCAGTACTTC. Its translation is CASRLGPSGNEQYF. The genes are TRBV5-6 and TRBJ2-7, with 9 bases identical to TRBD2. The CDR3 spans 14 residues. From germline, CDR1 is SGHDT and CDR2 YYEEEE.

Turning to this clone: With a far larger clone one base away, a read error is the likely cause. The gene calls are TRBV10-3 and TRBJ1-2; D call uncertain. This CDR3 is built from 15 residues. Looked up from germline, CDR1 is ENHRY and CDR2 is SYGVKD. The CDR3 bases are TGTGCCATCAGTGAGAGGCAGCCCGCTGGCTATGGCAACACCTTC. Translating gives CAISERQPAGYGNTF.